This TCR beta chain emerged from a study of beta chain features in type 1 diabetes. Study results and caveats: There was a moderate but significant shortening of TCRB CDR3s in all four CD4+ subsets of Type 1 diabetes patients. Sampled from patients, naive, central memory and Treg TCRB repertoires appeared more similar than those sampled from healthy donors.

Reverse transcription of all isolated RNA meant that expressed TCRB transcripts were sequenced. About 3.6 million reads were obtained on average from naive, central memory and regulatory T cell samples. Produced via immunoSEQ multiplex PCR; TCRdb's table is partial and in-frame only. The data contain over 200,000 clones, about a tenth of them seen just once; the ten biggest clones take up around 0.017%. The CDR3 runs to 12 residues. Trimming removed 5 bases at V and 8 bases at J, with 7 bases between. The germline V gene has CDR1 KGHSH and CDR2 LQKENI. Remarks on this clone: Its matching antigen is unknown.

The origin of this receptor is a man aged 30 to 39 with type 1 diabetes. The chain uses TRBV18 and TRBJ1-6; D may be TRBD1 (5 bases). Sequences were obtained from naive CD4+ T cells from blood. This CDR3 reads CASSGGDSPLHF. The CDR3 nucleotides are TGTGCCAGCTCAGGGGGGGATTCACCCCTCCACTTT.